This T cell receptor (beta chain) appears in the sequencing data of a study of T-cell reconstitution after alpha-beta-depleted transplantation in children. Germline CDR1 reads SGHVS; CDR2 reads FNYEAQ. Trimming took 6 bases from V and 3 from J; bases not matched to a gene: 7. The CDR3 is 16 residues long. The TCRbeta library incorporated unique molecular identifiers. Each CDR3 protein gets one entry after TCRdb re-called the PCR reads with MiXCR. The repertoire holds a few hundred thousand distinct CDR3 sequences, with 8% to 9.5% as singletons. This clonotype was observed many times. Sequenced material: PBMCs from the stem cell graft donor, taken from the stem cell graft. V gene TRBV7-6 combines with J gene TRBJ2-2, with 10 nucleotides matching TRBD2. The clonotype was recovered from a human donor who donated a stem cell graft to a child with acute lymphoblastic leukemia. DNA for the CDR3: TGTGCCAGCAGTCGCGCTAGCGGGGGTCACACCGGGGAGCTGTTTTTT. As protein: CASSRASGGHTGELFF. Complete variable domain (other parts from reference TRBV7-6 and TRBJ2-2): GAGVSQSPRYKVTKRGQDVALRCDPISGHVSLYWYRQALGQGPEFLTYFNYEAQQDKSGLPNDRFSAERPEGSISTLTIQRTEQRDSAMYRCASSRASGGHTGELFFGEGSRLTVL.